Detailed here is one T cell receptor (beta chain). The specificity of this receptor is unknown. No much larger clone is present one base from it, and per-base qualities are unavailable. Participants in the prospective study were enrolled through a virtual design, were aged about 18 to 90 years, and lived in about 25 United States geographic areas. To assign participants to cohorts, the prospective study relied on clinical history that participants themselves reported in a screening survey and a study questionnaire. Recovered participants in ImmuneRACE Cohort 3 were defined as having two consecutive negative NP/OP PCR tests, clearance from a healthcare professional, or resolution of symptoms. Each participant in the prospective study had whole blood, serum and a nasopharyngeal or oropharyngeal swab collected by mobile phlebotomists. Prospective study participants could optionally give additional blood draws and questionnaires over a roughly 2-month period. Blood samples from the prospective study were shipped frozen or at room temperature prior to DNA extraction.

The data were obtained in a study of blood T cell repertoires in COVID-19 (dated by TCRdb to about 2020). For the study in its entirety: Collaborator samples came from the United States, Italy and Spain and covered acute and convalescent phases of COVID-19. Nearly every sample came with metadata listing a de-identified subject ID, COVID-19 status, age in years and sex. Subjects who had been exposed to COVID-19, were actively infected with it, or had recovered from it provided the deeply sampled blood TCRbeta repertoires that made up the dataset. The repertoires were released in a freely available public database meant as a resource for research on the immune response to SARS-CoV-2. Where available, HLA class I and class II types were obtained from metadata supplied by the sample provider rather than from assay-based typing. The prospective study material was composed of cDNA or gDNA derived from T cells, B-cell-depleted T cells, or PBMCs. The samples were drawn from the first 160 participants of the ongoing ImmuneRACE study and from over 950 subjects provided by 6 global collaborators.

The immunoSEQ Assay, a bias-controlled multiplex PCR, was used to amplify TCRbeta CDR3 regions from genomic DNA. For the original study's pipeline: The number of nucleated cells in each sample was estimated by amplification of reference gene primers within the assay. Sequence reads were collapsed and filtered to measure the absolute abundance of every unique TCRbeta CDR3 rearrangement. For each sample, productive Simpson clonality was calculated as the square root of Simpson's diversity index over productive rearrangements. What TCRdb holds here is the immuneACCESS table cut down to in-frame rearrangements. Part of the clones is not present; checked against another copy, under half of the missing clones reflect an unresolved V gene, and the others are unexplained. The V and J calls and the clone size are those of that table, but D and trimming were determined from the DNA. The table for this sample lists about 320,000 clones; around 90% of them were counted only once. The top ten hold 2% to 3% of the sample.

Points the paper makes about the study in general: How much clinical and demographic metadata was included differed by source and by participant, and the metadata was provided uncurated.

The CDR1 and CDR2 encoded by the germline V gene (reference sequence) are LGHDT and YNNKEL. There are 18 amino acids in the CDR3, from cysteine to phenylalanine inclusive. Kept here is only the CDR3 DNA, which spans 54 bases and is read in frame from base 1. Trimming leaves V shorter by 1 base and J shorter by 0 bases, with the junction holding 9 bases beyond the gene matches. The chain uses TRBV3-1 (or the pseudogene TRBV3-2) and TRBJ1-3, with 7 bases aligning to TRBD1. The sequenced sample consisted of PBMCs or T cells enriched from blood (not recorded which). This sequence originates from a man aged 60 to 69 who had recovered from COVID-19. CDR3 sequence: CASSQVATGPYSGNTIYF. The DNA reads TGTGCCAGCAGCCAAGTGGCGACAGGGCCGTACTCTGGAAACACCATATATTTT.